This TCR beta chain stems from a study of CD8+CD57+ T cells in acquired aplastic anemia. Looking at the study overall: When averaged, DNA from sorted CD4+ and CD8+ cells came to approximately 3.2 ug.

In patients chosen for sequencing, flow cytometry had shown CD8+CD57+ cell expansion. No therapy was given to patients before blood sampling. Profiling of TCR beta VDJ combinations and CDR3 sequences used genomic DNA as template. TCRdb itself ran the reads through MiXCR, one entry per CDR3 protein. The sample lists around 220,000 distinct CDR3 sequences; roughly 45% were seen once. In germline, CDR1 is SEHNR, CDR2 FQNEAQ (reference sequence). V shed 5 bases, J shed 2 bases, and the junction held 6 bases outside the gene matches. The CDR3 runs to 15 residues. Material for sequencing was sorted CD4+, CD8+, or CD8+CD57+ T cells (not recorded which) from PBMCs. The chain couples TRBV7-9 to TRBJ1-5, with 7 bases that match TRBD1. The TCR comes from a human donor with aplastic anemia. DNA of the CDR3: TGTGCCAGCAGCCCAACAGGGGTGGGCAATCAGCCCCAGCATTTT. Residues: CASSPTGVGNQPQHF.